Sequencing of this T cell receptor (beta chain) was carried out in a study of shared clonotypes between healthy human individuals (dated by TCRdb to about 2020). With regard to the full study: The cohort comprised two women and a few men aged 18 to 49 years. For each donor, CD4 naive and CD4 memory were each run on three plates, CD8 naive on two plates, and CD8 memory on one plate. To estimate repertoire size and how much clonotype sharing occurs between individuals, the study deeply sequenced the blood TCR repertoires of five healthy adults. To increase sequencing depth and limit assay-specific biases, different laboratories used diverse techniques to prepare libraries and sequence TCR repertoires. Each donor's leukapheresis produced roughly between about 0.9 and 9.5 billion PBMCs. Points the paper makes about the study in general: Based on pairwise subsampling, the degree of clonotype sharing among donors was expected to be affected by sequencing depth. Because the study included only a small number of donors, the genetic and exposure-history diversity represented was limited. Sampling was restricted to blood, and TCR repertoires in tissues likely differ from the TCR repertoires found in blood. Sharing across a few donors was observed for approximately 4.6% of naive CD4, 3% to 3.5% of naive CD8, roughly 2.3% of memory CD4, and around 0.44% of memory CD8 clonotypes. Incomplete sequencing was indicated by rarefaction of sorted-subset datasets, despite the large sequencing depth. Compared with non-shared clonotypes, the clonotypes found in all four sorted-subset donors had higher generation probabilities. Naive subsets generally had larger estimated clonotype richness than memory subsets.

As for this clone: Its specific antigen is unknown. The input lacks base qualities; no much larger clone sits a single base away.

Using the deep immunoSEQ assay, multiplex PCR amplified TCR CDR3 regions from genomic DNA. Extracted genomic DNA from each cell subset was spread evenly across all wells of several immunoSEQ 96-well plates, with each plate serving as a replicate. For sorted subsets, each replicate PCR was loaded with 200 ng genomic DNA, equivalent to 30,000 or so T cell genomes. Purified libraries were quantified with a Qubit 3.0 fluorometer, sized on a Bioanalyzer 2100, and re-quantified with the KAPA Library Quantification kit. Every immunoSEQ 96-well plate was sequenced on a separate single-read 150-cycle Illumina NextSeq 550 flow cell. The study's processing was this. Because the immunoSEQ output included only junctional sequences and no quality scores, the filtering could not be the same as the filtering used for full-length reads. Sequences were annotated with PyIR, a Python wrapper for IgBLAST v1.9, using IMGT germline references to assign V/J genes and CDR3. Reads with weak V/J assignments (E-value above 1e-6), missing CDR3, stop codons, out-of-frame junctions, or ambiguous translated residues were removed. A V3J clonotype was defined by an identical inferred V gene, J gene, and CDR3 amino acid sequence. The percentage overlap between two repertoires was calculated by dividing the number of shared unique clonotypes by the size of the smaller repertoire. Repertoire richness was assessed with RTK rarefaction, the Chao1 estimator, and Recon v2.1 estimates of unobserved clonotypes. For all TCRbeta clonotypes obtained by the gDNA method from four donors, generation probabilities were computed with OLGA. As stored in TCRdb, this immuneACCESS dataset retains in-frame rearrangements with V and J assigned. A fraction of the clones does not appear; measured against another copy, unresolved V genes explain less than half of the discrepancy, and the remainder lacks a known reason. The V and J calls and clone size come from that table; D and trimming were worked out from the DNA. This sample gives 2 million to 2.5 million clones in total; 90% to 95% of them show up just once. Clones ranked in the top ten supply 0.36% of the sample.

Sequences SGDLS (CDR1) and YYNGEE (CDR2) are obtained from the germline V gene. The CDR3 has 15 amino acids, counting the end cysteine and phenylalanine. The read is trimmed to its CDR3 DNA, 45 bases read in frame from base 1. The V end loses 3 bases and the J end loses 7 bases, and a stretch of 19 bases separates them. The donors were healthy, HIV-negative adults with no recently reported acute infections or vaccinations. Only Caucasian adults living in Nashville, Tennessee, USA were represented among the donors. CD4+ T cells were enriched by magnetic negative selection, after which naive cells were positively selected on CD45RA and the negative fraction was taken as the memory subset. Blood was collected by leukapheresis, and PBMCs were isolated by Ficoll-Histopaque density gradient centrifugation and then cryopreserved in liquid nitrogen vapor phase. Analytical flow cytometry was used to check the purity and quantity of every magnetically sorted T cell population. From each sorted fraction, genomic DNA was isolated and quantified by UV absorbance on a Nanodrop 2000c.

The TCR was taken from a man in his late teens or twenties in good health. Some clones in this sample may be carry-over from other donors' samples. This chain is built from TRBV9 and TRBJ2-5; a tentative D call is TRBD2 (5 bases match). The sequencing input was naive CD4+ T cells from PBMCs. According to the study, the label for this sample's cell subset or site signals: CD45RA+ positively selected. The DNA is TGTGCCAGCAGCGACTTAGCGAATTCCGCAGCGACCCAGTACTTC. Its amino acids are CASSDLANSAATQYF. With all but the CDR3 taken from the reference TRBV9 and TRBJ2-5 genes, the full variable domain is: DSGVTQTPKHLITATGQRVTLRCSPRSGDLSVYWYQQSLDQGLQFLIQYYNGEERAKGNILERFSAQQFPDLHSELNLSSLELGDSALYFCASSDLANSAATQYFGPGTRLLVL.